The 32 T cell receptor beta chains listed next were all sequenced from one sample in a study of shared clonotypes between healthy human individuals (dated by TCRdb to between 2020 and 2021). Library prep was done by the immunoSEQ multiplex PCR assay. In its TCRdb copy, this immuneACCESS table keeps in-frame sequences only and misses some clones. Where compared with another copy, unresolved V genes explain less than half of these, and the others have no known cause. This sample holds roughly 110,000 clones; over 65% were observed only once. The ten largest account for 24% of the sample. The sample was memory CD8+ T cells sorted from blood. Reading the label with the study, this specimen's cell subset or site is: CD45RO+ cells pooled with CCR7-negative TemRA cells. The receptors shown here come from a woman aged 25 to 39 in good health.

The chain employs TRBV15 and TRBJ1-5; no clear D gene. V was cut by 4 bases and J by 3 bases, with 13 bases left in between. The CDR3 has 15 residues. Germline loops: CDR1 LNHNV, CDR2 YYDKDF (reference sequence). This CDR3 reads CATSIEKGHNQPQHF. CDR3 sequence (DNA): TGTGCCACCAGCATAGAAAAGGGCCACAATCAGCCCCAGCATTTT.

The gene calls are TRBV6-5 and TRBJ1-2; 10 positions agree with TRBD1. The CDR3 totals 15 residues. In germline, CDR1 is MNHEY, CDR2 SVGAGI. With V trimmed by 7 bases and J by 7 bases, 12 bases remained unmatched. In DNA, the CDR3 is TGTGCCAGCAAGGATGGACAGGGGGAGTTGGGTGGCTACACCTTC. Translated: CASKDGQGELGGYTF.

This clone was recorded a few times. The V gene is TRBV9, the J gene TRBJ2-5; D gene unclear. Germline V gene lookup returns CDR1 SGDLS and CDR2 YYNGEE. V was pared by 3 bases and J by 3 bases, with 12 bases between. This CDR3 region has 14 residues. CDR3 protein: CASSDPVTEETQYF. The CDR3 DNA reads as TGTGCCAGCAGCGACCCTGTTACGGAAGAGACCCAGTACTTC.

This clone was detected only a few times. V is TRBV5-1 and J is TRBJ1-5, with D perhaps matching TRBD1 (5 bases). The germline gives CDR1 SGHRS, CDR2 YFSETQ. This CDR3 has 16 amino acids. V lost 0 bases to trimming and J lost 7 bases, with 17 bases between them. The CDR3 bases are TGCGCCAGCAGCTTGGGGCCCGGGGGGTCGGACCAGCCCCAGCATTTT. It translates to CASSLGPGGSDQPQHF.

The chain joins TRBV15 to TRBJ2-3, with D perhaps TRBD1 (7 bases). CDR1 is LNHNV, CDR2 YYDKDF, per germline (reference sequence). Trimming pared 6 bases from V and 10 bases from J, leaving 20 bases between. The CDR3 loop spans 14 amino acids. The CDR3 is CATRAGGRVGAQYF. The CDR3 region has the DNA TGTGCCACCAGGGCAGGGGGGAGAGTAGGGGCGCAGTATTTT.

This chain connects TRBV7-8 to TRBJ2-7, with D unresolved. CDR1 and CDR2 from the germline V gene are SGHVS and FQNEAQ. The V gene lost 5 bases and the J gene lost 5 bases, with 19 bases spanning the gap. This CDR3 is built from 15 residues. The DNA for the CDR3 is TGTGCCAGCAGCCTTCTCTGGATGGGGTCCCACGAGCAGTACTTC. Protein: CASSLLWMGSHEQYF.

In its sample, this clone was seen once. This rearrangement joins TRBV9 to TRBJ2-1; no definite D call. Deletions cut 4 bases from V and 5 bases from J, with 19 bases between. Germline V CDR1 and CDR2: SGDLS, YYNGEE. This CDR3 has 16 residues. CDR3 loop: CASSPNLKGINNEQFF. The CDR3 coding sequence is TGTGCCAGCAGCCCAAACCTAAAGGGTATAAACAATGAGCAGTTCTTC.

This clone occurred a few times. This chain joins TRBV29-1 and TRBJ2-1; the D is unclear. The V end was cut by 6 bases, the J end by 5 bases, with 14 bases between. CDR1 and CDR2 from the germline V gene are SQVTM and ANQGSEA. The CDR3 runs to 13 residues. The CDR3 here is CSVGTYANNEQFF. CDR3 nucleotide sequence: TGCAGCGTAGGAACCTACGCGAACAATGAGCAGTTCTTC.

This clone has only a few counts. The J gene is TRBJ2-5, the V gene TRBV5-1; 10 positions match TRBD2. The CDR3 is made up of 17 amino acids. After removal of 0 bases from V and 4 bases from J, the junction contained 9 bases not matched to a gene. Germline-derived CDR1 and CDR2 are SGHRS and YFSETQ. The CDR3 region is CASSLEASGSSRETQYF. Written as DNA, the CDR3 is TGCGCCAGCAGCTTGGAGGCTAGCGGGAGTTCGAGAGAGACCCAGTACTTC.

The CDR3 region has the DNA TGTGCCAGCGGTCGGGACAGGTATAATCAGCCCCAGCATTTT. Translated, it gives CASGRDRYNQPQHF. The chain has TRBV27 and TRBJ1-5, with 8 bases matching TRBD1. The junction had 7 bases not matched to a gene; V was cut back by 8 bases and J by 4 bases. Germline values: CDR1 MNHEY, CDR2 SMNVEV (reference sequence). The CDR3 is 14 amino acids.

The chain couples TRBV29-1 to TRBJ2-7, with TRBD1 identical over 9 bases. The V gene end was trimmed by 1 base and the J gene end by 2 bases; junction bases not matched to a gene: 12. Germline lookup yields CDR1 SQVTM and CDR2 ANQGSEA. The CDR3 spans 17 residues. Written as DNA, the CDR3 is TGCAGCGTTGAAGGGGGAGAAAAGGGACAGGGACCCTACGAGCAGTACTTC. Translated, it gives CSVEGGEKGQGPYEQYF.

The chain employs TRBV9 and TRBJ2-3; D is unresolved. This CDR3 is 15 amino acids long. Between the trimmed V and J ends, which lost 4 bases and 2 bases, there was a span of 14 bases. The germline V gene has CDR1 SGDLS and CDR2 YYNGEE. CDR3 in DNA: TGTGCCAGCAGCCAGCTCGCGGCCTACACAGATACGCAGTATTTT. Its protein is CASSQLAAYTDTQYF.

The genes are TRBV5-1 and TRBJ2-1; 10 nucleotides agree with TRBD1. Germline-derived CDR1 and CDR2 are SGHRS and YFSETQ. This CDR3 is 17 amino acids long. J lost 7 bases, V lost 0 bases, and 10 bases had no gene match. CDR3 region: CASSLGVWDRGLNEQFF. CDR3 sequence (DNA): TGCGCCAGCAGCTTGGGGGTCTGGGACAGGGGATTGAATGAGCAGTTCTTC.

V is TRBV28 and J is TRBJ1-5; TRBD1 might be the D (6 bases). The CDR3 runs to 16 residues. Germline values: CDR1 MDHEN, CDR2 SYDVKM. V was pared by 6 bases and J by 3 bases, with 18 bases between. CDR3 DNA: TGTGCCAGCAGCCACAAGCAGGGGTTGTTCAATCAGCCCCAGCATTTT. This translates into CASSHKQGLFNQPQHF. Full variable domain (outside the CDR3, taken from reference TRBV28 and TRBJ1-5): DVKVTQSSRYLVKRTGEKVFLECVQDMDHENMFWYRQDPGLGLRLIYFSYDVKMKEKGDIPEGYSVSREKKERFSLILESASTNQTSMYLCASSHKQGLFNQPQHFGDGTRLSIL.

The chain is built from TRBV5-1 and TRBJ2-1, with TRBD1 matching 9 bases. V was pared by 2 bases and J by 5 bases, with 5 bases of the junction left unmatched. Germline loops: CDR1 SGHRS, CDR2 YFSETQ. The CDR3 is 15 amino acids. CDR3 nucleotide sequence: TGCGCCAGCAGCTTAGACAGGGGGGGACACAATGAGCAGTTCTTC. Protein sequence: CASSLDRGGHNEQFF.

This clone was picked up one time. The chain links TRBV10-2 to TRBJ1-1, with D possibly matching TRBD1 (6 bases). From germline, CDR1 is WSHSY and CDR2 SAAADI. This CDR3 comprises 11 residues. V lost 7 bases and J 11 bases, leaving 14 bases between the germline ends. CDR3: CASKEGVAAFF. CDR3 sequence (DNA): TGCGCCAGCAAAGAGGGGGTTGCGGCTTTCTTT.

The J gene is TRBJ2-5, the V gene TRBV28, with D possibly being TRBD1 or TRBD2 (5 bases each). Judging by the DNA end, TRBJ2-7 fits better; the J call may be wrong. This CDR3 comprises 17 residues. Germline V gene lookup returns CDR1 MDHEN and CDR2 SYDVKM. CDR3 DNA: TGTGCCAGCAGCTTCCACCTCGAGGGGACCCACTCCTACGAGCAGTACTTC. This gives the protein CASSFHLEGTHSYEQYF.

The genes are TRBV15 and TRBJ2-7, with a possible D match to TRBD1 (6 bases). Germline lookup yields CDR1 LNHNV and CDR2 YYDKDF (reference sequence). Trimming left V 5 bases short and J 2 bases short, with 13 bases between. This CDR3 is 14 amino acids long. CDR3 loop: CATSGRTDPYEQYF. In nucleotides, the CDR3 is TGTGCCACCAGCGGACGGACAGACCCCTACGAGCAGTACTTC. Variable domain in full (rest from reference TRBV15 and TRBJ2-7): DAMVIQNPRYQVTQFGKPVTLSCSQTLNHNVMYWYQQKSSQAPKLLFHYYDKDFNNEADTPDNFQSRRPNTSFCFLDIRSPGLGDTAMYLCATSGRTDPYEQYFGPGTRLTVT.

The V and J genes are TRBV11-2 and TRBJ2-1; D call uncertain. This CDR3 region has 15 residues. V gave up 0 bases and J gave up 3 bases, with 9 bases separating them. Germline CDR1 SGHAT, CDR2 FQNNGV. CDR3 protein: CASSLDRLGYNEQFF. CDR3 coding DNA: TGTGCCAGCAGCTTAGACAGGCTGGGCTACAATGAGCAGTTCTTC.

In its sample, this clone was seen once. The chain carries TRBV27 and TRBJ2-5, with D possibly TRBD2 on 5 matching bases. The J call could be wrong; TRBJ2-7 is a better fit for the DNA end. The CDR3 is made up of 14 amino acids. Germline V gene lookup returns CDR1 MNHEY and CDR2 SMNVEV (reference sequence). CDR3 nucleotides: TGTGCCAGCAGTTTTACGGGGTCTTCTTACGAGCAGTACTTC. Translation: CASSFTGSSYEQYF.

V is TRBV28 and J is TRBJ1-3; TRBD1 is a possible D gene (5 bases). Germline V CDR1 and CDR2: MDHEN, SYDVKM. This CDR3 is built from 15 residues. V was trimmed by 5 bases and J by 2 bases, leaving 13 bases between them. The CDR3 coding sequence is TGTGCCAGCAGTCCAGGCCCCAGGGCTGGAAACACCATATATTTT. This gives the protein CASSPGPRAGNTIYF.

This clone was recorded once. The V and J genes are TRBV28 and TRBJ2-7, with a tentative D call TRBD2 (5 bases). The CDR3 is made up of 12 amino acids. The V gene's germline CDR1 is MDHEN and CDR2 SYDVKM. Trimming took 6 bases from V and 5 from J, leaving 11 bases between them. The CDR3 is CASRLIGNEQYF. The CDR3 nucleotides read TGTGCCAGCAGGCTAATCGGGAACGAGCAGTACTTC. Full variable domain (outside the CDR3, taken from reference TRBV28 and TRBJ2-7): DVKVTQSSRYLVKRTGEKVFLECVQDMDHENMFWYRQDPGLGLRLIYFSYDVKMKEKGDIPEGYSVSREKKERFSLILESASTNQTSMYLCASRLIGNEQYFGPGTRLTVT.

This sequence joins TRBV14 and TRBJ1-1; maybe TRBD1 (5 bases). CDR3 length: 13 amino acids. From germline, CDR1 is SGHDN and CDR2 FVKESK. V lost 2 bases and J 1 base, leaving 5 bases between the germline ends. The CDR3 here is CASSQTGNTEAFF. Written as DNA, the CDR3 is TGTGCCAGCAGCCAAACAGGGAACACTGAAGCTTTCTTT.

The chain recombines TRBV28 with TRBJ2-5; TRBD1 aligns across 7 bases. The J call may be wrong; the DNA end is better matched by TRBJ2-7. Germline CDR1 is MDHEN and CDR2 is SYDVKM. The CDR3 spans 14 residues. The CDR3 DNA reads TGTGCCAGCAGTGACCCGGGACAGAACTACGAGCAGTACTTC. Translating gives CASSDPGQNYEQYF.

The CDR3 region is CASSLGVFTEAFF. In nucleotides, the CDR3 is TGTGCCAGCAGCCTAGGGGTTTTCACTGAAGCTTTCTTT. V and J are TRBV27 and TRBJ1-1; possibly TRBD1 for D (5 bases). Trimming left V 6 bases short and J 4 bases short, with 12 bases between. Per the germline V gene, CDR1 is MNHEY and CDR2 is SMNVEV (reference sequence). The CDR3 has 13 residues.

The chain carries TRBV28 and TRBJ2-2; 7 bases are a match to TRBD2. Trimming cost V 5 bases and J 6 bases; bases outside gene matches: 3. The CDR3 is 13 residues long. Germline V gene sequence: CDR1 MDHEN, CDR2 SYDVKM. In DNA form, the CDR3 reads TGTGCCAGCAGTGGACTAGACCCCGGGGAGCTGTTTTTT. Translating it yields CASSGLDPGELFF. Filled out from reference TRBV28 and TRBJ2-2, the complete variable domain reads DVKVTQSSRYLVKRTGEKVFLECVQDMDHENMFWYRQDPGLGLRLIYFSYDVKMKEKGDIPEGYSVSREKKERFSLILESASTNQTSMYLCASSGLDPGELFFGEGSRLTVL.

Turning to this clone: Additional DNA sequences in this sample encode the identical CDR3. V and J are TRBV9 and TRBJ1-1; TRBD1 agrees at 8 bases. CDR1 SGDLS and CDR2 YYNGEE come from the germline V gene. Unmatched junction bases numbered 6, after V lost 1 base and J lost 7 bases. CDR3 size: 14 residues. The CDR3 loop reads CASSVSWGTGEAFF. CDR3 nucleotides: TGTGCCAGCAGCGTATCCTGGGGGACAGGTGAAGCTTTCTTT.

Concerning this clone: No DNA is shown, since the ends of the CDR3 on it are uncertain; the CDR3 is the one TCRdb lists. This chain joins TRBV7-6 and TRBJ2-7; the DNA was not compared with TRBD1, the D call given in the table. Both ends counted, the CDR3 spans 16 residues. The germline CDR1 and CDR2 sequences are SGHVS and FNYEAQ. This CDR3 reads CASSFGPGQGFGEQYF.

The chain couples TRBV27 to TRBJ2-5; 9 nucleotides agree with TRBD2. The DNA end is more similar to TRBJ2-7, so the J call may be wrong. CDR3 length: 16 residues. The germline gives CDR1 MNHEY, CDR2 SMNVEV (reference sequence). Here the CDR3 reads CASSHSGTSSSYEQYF. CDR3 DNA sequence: TGTGCCAGCAGCCACTCCGGGACTAGCTCGTCCTACGAGCAGTACTTC.

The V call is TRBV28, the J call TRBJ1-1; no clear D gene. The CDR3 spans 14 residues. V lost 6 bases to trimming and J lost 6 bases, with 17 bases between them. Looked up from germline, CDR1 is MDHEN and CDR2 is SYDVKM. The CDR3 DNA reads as TGTGCCAGCAGATTAAAACGACACAACGCTGAAGCTTTCTTT. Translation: CASRLKRHNAEAFF.

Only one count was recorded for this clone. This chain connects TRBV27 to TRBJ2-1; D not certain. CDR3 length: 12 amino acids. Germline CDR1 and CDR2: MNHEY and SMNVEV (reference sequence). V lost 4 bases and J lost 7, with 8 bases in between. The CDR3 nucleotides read TGTGCCAGCAGTTCGCCCTTTAATGAGCAGTTCTTC. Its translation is CASSSPFNEQFF.

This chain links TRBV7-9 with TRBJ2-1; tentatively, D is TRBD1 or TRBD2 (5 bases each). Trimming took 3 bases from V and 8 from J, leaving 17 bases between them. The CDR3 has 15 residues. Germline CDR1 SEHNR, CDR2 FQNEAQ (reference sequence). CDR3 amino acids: CASSFWTGTSDEQFF. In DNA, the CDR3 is TGTGCCAGCAGCTTTTGGACCGGGACCTCGGATGAGCAGTTCTTC.